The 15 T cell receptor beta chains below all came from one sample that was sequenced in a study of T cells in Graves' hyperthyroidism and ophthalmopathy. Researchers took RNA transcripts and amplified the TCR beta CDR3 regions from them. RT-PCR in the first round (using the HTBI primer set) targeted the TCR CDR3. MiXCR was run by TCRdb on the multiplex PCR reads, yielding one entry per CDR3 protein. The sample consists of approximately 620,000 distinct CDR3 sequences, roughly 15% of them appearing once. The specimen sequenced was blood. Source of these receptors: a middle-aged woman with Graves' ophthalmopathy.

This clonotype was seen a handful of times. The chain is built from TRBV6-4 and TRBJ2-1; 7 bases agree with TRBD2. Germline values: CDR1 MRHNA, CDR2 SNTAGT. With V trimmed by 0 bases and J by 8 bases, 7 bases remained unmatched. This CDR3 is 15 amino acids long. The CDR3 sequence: CASSDSTRAGDEQFF. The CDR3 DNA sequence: TGTGCCAGCAGTGACTCGACCCGCGCGGGGGATGAGCAGTTCTTC.

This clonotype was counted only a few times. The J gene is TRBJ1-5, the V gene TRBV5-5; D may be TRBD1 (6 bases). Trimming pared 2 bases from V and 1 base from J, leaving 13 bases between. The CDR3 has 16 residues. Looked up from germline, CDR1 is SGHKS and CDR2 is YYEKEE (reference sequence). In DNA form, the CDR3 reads TGTGCCAGCAGCTTTTATGGGGGCGCAAGCAATCAGCCCCAGCATTTT. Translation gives CASSFYGGASNQPQHF.

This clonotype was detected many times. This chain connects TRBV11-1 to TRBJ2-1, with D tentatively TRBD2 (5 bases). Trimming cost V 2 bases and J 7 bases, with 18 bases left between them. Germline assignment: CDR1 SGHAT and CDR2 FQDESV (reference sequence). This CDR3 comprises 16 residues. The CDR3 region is CASSLTGLAGKNEQFF. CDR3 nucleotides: TGTGCCAGCAGCTTAACGGGTCTAGCAGGAAAAAATGAGCAGTTCTTC. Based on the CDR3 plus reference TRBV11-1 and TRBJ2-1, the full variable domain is EAEVAQSPRYKITEKSQAVAFWCDPISGHATLYWYRQILGQGPELLVQFQDESVVDDSQLPKDRFSAERLKGVDSTLKIQPAELGDSAMYLCASSLTGLAGKNEQFFGPGTRLTVL.

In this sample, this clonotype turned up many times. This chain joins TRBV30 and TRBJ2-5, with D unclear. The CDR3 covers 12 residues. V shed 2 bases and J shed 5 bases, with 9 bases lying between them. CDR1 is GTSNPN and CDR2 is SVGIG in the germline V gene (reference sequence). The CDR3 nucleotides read TGTGCCTGGAGTAAGGGTTGGGAGACCCAGTACTTC. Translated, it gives CAWSKGWETQYF.

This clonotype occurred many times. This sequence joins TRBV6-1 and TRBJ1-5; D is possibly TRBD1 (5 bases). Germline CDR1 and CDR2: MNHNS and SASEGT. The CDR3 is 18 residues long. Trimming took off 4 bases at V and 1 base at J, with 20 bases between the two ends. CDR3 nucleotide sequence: TGTGCCAGCAGTGTTGGGGTAGGGGCCGGGGAGAGCAATCAGCCCCAGCATTTT. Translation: CASSVGVGAGESNQPQHF.

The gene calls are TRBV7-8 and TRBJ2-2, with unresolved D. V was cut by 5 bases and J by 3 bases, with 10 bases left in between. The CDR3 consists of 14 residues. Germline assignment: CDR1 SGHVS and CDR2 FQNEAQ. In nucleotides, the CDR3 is TGTGCCAGCAGCCTAATGGCTTACACCGGGGAGCTGTTTTTT. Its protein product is CASSLMAYTGELFF. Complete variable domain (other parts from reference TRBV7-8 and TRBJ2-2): GAGVSQSPRYKVAKRGQDVALRCDPISGHVSLFWYQQALGQGPEFLTYFQNEAQLDKSGLPSDRFFAERPEGSVSTLKIQRTQQEDSAVYLCASSLMAYTGELFFGEGSRLTVL.

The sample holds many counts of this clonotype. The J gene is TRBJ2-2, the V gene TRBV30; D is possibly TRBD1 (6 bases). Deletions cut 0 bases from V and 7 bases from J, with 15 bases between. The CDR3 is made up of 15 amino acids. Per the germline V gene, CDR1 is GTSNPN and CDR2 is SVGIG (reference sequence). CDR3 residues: CAWSVQGRANGELFF. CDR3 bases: TGTGCCTGGAGTGTACAGGGTAGGGCTAACGGGGAGCTGTTTTTT.

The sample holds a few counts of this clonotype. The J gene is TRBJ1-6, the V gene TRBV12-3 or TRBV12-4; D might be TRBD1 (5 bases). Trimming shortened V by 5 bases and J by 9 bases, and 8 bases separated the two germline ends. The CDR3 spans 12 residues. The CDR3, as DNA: TGTGCCAGCAGTCACCAGGGTTCACCCCTCCACTTT. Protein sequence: CASSHQGSPLHF.

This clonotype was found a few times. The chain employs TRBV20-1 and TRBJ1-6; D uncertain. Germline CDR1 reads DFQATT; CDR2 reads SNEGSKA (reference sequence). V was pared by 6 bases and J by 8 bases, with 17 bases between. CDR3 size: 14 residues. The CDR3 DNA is TGCAGTGCCCCAGCCCCCGCACCGGATTCACCCCTCCACTTT. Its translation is CSAPAPAPDSPLHF.

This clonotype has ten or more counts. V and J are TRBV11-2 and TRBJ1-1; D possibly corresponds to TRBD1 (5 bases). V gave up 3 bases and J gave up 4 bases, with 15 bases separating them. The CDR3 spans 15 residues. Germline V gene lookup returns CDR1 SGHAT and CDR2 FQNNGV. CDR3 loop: CASSFNYGAGTEAFF. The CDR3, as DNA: TGTGCCAGCAGCTTCAACTACGGGGCTGGCACTGAAGCTTTCTTT.

The CDR3 spells CASSRRADNEQFF. For the CDR3, the DNA is TGCGCCAGCAGCCGAAGGGCCGACAATGAGCAGTTCTTC. The genes are TRBV4-1 and TRBJ2-1; D unclear. Germline V gene sequence: CDR1 MGHRA, CDR2 YSYEKL. The CDR3 covers 13 residues. With 4 bases removed from V and 5 bases from J, the gap between germline ends came to 9 bases.

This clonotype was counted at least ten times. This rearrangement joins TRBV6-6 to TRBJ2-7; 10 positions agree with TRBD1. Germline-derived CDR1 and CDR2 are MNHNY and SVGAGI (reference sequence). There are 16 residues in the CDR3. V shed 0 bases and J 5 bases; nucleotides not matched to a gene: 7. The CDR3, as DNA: TGTGCCAGCAGTTACTCCTCGGGACAGGGGTACCACGAGCAGTACTTC. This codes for CASSYSSGQGYHEQYF.

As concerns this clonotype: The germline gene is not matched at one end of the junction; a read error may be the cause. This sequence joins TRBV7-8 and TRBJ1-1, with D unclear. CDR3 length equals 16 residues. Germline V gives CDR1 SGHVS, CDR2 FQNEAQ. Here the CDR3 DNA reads TGTGCCAGCAGGGGCCTCCGCAAGGGATCGAACACTGAAGCTTCCTTT. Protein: CASRGLRKGSNTEASF.

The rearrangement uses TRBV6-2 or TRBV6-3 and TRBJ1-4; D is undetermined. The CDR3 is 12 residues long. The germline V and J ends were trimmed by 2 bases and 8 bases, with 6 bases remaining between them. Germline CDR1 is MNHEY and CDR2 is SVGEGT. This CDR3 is CASSYAGEKLFF. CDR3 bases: TGTGCCAGCAGTTACGCGGGGGAAAAACTGTTTTTT.

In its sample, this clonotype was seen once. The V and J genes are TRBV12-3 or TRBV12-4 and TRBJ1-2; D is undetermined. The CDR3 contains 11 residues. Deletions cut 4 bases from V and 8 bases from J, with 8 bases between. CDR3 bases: TGTGCCAGCAGTTACTTGGGCGGCTACACCTTC. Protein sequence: CASSYLGGYTF.